This TCR beta chain was documented in a study of neurological immune-mediated disorders. TCRdb reprocessed the 5' RACE reads with MiXCR, giving one entry per CDR3 protein. The sample lists 59,000 or so distinct CDR3 sequences, approximately 12% seen once, with about 10% in the top ten. Trimming stripped 0 bases from V and 4 bases from J, with 11 bases between. This CDR3 comprises 15 residues. Looked up from germline, CDR1 is LGHDT and CDR2 is YNNKEL (reference sequence). The V and J genes are TRBV3-1 and TRBJ2-3; no reliable D call. Material: PBMCs. This sequence was found in a woman aged 55-70 years with HTLV-1-associated myelopathy (HAM/TSP). The CDR3 reads CASSQEVSLADTQYF. CDR3 in DNA: TGTGCCAGCAGCCAAGAGGTTAGCTTGGCAGATACGCAGTATTTT.